The T cell receptor beta chain under discussion was sequenced for a study of metastatic and nonmetastatic thyroid tumors (TCRdb year 2020). Describing the broader study: Repertoires were compared across peripheral blood and tumor or nodule tissue samples from malignant and benign thyroid patients. Paper-wide results and their limitations: In both blood and tumor samples, malignant tumors were reported to have significantly higher TCR beta diversity than benign nodules.

This clone is described as medium-sized (0.01 to 0.1%). Its recognized antigen is unknown. Base qualities are not recorded, but no much larger clone differs from it by a single base. Library prep was done by PCR. The sequencer was an Illumina HiSeq 4000. High-throughput sequencing was used to profile the TCR beta-chain CDR3 region of each patient. The authors processed their data as follows. A classifier to discriminate distant-metastatic papillary thyroid cancer patients was built from CDR3 differences across clinicopathological groups. To measure repertoire diversity the researchers used the Shannon index, while the Morisita-Horn index served to gauge how similar the tumor and blood repertoires were. In-frame beta chains were kept once TCRdb had trimmed the public reads at Q25 with fastp and called clones with MiXCR. These V and J calls rely on TCRdb rather than the paper's analysis. Here the sample has about 42,000 clones; about 12% occur a single time. Of the sample, roughly 9% is held by the ten largest clones.

No treatment had been received by any patient before thyroid surgery. Patient clinical samples collected from about 2012 to 2018 were retrospectively analysed using T-cell receptor beta sequencing. Per the germline V gene, MDHEN is the CDR1 and SYDVKM is the CDR2. V is reduced by 1 base and J by 7 bases, leaving a spacing of 5 bases between them. Measured from the cysteine to the phenylalanine, the CDR3 is 11 residues long. Only the CDR3 part of the read is kept: 33 bases, read in frame from the first base. Sequencing input: blood. The clonotype comes from a male donor with papillary thyroid cancer or a benign thyroid nodule (not recorded which). Some clones in this sample may be carry-over from other donors' samples. This chain joins TRBV28 to TRBJ2-7; the D gene cannot be resolved reliably. The bases read TGTGCCAGCAGTTTATTTGGGGAGCAGTACTTC. Its coded protein is CASSLFGEQYF.